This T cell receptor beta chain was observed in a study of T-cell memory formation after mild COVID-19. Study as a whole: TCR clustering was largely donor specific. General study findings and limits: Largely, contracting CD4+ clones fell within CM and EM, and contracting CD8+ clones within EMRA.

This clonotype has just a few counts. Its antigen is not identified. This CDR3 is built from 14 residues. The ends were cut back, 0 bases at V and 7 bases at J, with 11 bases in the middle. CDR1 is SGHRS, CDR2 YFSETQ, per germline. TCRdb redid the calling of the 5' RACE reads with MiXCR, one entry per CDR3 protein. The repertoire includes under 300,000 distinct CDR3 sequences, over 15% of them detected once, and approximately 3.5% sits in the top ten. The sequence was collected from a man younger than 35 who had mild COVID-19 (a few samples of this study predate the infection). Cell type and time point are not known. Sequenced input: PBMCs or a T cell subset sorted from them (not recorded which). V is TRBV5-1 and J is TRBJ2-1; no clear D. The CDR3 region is CASSLGGGRNEQFF. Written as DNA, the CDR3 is TGCGCCAGCAGCTTGGGAGGCGGAAGGAATGAGCAGTTCTTC.